The 30 T cell receptor beta chains below were found in one sample sequenced in a study of shared clonotypes between healthy human individuals. Naive CD8 isolation took CD45RO-negative cells positively selected for CCR7 and excluded terminally differentiated effector memory CD45RA+ cells. Assay: immunoSEQ multiplex PCR; the TCRdb copy retains only in-frame clones and omits some. The sample has some 2.1 million clones; around 93% are singletons. Sample: naive CD8+ T cells from PBMCs. Every receptor here comes from a young man in good health. Some clones in this sample may be carry-over from other donors' samples.

Written as DNA, the CDR3 is TGTGCCAGCAGCTTTTCAGGGGGTGAAGCTTTCTTT. Translated, it gives CASSFSGGEAFF. The chain carries TRBV7-2 and TRBJ1-1, with 7 bases matching TRBD1. The germline V gene has CDR1 SGHTA and CDR2 FQGNSA. V was pared by 3 bases and J by 7 bases, with 2 bases of the junction left unmatched. This CDR3 spans 12 amino acids.

The rearrangement uses TRBV4-2 and TRBJ2-1, with 9 bases matching TRBD2. The CDR3 loop spans 15 amino acids. Germline V gene data show CDR1 as LGHNA and CDR2 as YNFKEQ. V lost 1 base and J lost 6; bases outside the gene matches: 4. Here the CDR3 reads CASSQVISGSNEQFF. The CDR3 DNA reads TGTGCCAGCAGCCAAGTAATTAGCGGGAGCAATGAGCAGTTCTTC.

The V call is TRBV9, the J call TRBJ2-7; D ambiguous. The CDR3 spans 15 residues. V dropped 3 bases and J dropped 4 bases, with 17 bases sitting between them. The V gene's germline CDR1 is SGDLS and CDR2 YYNGEE. Written as DNA, the CDR3 is TGTGCCAGCAGCGAAACCCCATCCCCGACTTACGAGCAGTACTTC. The encoded protein is CASSETPSPTYEQYF. Complete variable domain (other parts from reference TRBV9 and TRBJ2-7): DSGVTQTPKHLITATGQRVTLRCSPRSGDLSVYWYQQSLDQGLQFLIQYYNGEERAKGNILERFSAQQFPDLHSELNLSSLELGDSALYFCASSETPSPTYEQYFGPGTRLTVT.

This clone was observed a few times. The chain joins TRBV29-1 to TRBJ1-1; D uncertain. Germline V gives CDR1 SQVTM, CDR2 ANQGSEA. V was trimmed by 4 bases and J by 5 bases, leaving 8 bases between them. This CDR3 is 11 amino acids long. The CDR3 here is CSVGILTEAFF. The DNA for the CDR3 is TGCAGCGTTGGAATACTTACTGAAGCTTTCTTT.

The chain recombines TRBV10-1 with TRBJ2-1; TRBD2 might be the D (5 bases). The V gene lost 2 bases and the J gene lost 7 bases, with 21 bases spanning the gap. The CDR3 runs 17 residues. Germline values: CDR1 WNHNN, CDR2 SYGVQD (reference sequence). CDR3 sequence reads: CASSERFWQAPGNEQFF. The DNA for the CDR3 is TGCGCCAGCAGTGAGAGGTTTTGGCAGGCGCCGGGGAATGAGCAGTTCTTC.

Comment on this clone: Germline and junction disagree at one end, which may indicate a read error. The rearrangement uses TRBV11-2 and TRBJ2-7; TRBD2 agrees at 9 bases. Per the germline V gene, CDR1 is SGHAT and CDR2 is FQNNGV. The CDR3 has 18 amino acids. CDR3 DNA: TGTGCCAGCAGCTTAGGAAATAGCGGGAGAAGTCTGGCCTACGGGCAGTACTTC. Translated, it gives CASSLGNSGRSLAYGQYF.

Details on this clone: This same CDR3 is encoded by further DNA sequences in the sample. CDR3 amino acids: CASSLVAGNYGYTF. The DNA of the CDR3 is TGTGCCAGCAGCTTAGTTGCCGGAAACTATGGCTACACCTTC. The J gene is TRBJ1-2, the V gene TRBV7-9; no clear D gene. The CDR3 consists of 14 residues. Looked up from germline, CDR1 is SEHNR and CDR2 is FQNEAQ (reference sequence). V lost 1 base and J 2 bases, leaving 8 bases between the germline ends.

The V and J genes are TRBV6-1 and TRBJ2-7, with D perhaps TRBD1 (5 bases). There are 15 residues in the CDR3. Germline V CDR1 and CDR2: MNHNS, SASEGT. V was clipped by 3 bases and J by 4 bases, with 16 bases between them. CDR3 DNA: TGTGCCAGCAGTGAGGGGCAGGGAAGAGAATACGAGCAGTACTTC. Translating it yields CASSEGQGREYEQYF.

This clone was observed a single time. The chain has TRBV7-8 and TRBJ2-7; D is perhaps TRBD1 (7 bases). The CDR3 consists of 14 residues. Germline V lookup: CDR1 SGHVS, CDR2 FQNEAQ. V lost 5 bases, J lost 6 bases, and 17 bases lay in between. CDR3 DNA sequence: TGTGCCAGCAGCCAGGGGGGACTTTCGGGCGAGCAGTACTTC. This codes for CASSQGGLSGEQYF. Full variable domain (outside the CDR3, taken from reference TRBV7-8 and TRBJ2-7): GAGVSQSPRYKVAKRGQDVALRCDPISGHVSLFWYQQALGQGPEFLTYFQNEAQLDKSGLPSDRFFAERPEGSVSTLKIQRTQQEDSAVYLCASSQGGLSGEQYFGPGTRLTVT.

V usage is TRBV5-6 and J usage is TRBJ2-7; D possibly uses TRBD1 or TRBD2 (5 bases each). This CDR3 has 15 residues. Looked up from germline, CDR1 is SGHDT and CDR2 is YYEEEE. Trimming took off 3 bases at V and 0 bases at J, with 13 bases between the two ends. CDR3 bases: TGTGCCAGCAGCTCGATGGGACCCTTCTCCTACGAGCAGTACTTC. Its translation is CASSSMGPFSYEQYF.

This chain connects TRBV28 to TRBJ1-1; D possibly corresponds to TRBD1 (6 bases). There are 16 residues in the CDR3. Germline V lookup: CDR1 MDHEN, CDR2 SYDVKM. Trimming removed 1 base from V and 1 base from J, with 13 bases in between. The CDR3 protein is CASSLYTGSSNTEAFF. The CDR3, as DNA: TGTGCCAGCAGTTTATACACAGGGTCCTCGAACACTGAAGCTTTCTTT.

The V call is TRBV27, the J call TRBJ2-7; D gene uncertain. Germline V gene sequence: CDR1 MNHEY, CDR2 SMNVEV (reference sequence). The V and J ends lost 3 bases and 6 bases respectively, with 15 bases between them. This CDR3 has 14 amino acids. The CDR3: CASSLTGPGGEQYF. The CDR3 bases are TGTGCCAGCAGTTTGACCGGGCCGGGTGGCGAGCAGTACTTC.

This chain links TRBV5-1 with TRBJ2-2, with D uncertain. The CDR3 length is 14 residues. Germline V gene lookup returns CDR1 SGHRS and CDR2 YFSETQ. Deletions cut 3 bases from V and 3 bases from J, with 9 bases between. Here the CDR3 reads CASSSLIHTGELFF. CDR3 DNA: TGCGCCAGCAGCTCCCTAATTCACACCGGGGAGCTGTTTTTT.

CDR3 sequence reads: CASSLDRETQYF. CDR3 DNA sequence: TGTGCCAGCAGCTTGGATCGGGAGACCCAGTACTTC. The chain combines TRBV5-4 with TRBJ2-5; D remains ambiguous. Per the germline V gene, CDR1 is SGHNT and CDR2 is YYREEE (reference sequence). The CDR3 extends over 12 amino acids. The germline V and J ends were trimmed by 0 bases and 5 bases, with 5 bases remaining between them.

This CDR3 reads CASSSWTSGTYEQYF. The CDR3 DNA is TGTGCCAGCAGTTCCTGGACTAGCGGGACTTACGAGCAGTACTTC. The genes are TRBV27 and TRBJ2-7; 12 nucleotides agree with TRBD2. The CDR3 consists of 15 residues. V lost 4 bases and J lost 4; bases outside the gene matches: 5. The germline CDR1 and CDR2 sequences are MNHEY and SMNVEV (reference sequence).

This clone was found a few times. This chain joins TRBV25-1 and TRBJ1-5; D remains unclear. This CDR3 contains 16 residues. Germline assignment: CDR1 MGHDK and CDR2 SYGVNS. V lost 4 bases to trimming and J lost 2 bases, with 15 bases between them. The CDR3 nucleotides read TGTGCCAGCAGTGCGCGGCTCCTGAGGGGCAATCAGCCCCAGCATTTT. It codes for CASSARLLRGNQPQHF.

The J gene is TRBJ1-2, the V gene TRBV30; D possibly corresponds to TRBD1 (5 bases). The CDR3 is 10 residues long. Germline values: CDR1 GTSNPN, CDR2 SVGIG (reference sequence). Trimming removed 8 bases at V and 6 bases at J, with 10 bases between. The CDR3 DNA reads as TGTGCCGTCCCAGGGAATGGCTACACCTTC. Translated: CAVPGNGYTF. The complete variable domain, with remaining parts taken from reference TRBV30 and TRBJ1-2, reads SQTIHQWPATLVQPVGSPLSLECTVEGTSNPNLYWYRQAAGRGLQLLFYSVGIGQISSEVPQNLSASRPQDRQFILSSKKLLLSDSGFYLCAVPGNGYTFGSGTRLTVV.

The CDR3 loop reads CASSTWTSGRDSDTQYF. DNA of the CDR3: TGTGCCAGCAGCACTTGGACTAGCGGGAGGGACTCAGATACGCAGTATTTT. V gene TRBV13 combines with J gene TRBJ2-3; 15 nucleotides agree with TRBD2. J gave up 4 bases and V 5 bases, and 7 bases lay outside the gene matches. This CDR3 is 17 amino acids long. Looked up from germline, CDR1 is PRHDT and CDR2 is FYEKMQ (reference sequence).

Regarding this clone: This same CDR3 is encoded by further DNA sequences in the sample. The chain employs TRBV2 and TRBJ1-2; TRBD1 matches at 7 bases. V lost 6 bases, J lost 1 base, and 2 bases stayed unmatched. The CDR3 spans 13 residues. Germline CDR1 reads SNHLY; CDR2 reads FYNNEI. The CDR3 loop is CASSGTDNYGYTF. CDR3 coding DNA: TGTGCCAGCAGCGGGACAGATAACTATGGCTACACCTTC.

The chain employs TRBV10-3 and TRBJ1-1; the D gene is possibly TRBD1 (6 bases). The V gene's germline CDR1 is ENHRY and CDR2 SYGVKD. The CDR3 sequence is 16 residues long. The V end lost 0 bases, the J end lost 2 bases, and 13 bases lay between the germline ends. The CDR3 loop is CAISESYRVRNTEAFF. CDR3 DNA: TGTGCCATCAGTGAGTCTTACAGGGTTCGAAACACTGAAGCTTTCTTT.

The J gene is TRBJ2-7, the V gene TRBV9; possibly TRBD1 or TRBD2 for D (5 bases each). CDR1 SGDLS and CDR2 YYNGEE come from the germline V gene. With 5 bases removed from V and 0 bases from J, the gap between germline ends came to 12 bases. This CDR3 has 14 residues. The CDR3 protein is CASSNPGSSYEQYF. In nucleotides, the CDR3 is TGTGCCAGCAGTAACCCAGGGAGCTCCTACGAGCAGTACTTC.

The rearrangement joins TRBV19 to TRBJ1-1; no firm D call. There are 13 residues in the CDR3. V lost 4 bases, J lost 5 bases, and 11 bases lay in between. Per germline, CDR1 LNHDA and CDR2 SQIVND (reference sequence). The CDR3 sequence: CASSKGVTTEAFF. CDR3 sequence (DNA): TGTGCCAGTAGTAAAGGAGTCACTACTGAAGCTTTCTTT.

This rearrangement joins TRBV19 to TRBJ2-5, with a possible D match to TRBD1 (6 bases). V dropped 0 bases and J dropped 2 bases, with 22 bases sitting between them. The CDR3 runs 19 residues. The germline V gene has CDR1 LNHDA and CDR2 SQIVND (reference sequence). CDR3 DNA: TGTGCCAGTAGTATAGAGGAGCGAACGGGACACCTGGGGCAAGAGACCCAGTACTTC. Translated: CASSIEERTGHLGQETQYF. Full variable domain (missing parts from reference TRBV19 and TRBJ2-5): DGGITQSPKYLFRKEGQNVTLSCEQNLNHDAMYWYRQDPGQGLRLIYYSQIVNDFQKGDIAEGYSVSREKKESFPLTVTSAQKNPTAFYLCASSIEERTGHLGQETQYFGPGTRLLVL.

The chain uses TRBV7-9 and TRBJ2-7; 7 nucleotides agree with TRBD2. Germline values: CDR1 SEHNR, CDR2 FQNEAQ (reference sequence). CDR3 size: 16 residues. The junction had 14 bases not matched to a gene; V was cut back by 4 bases and J by 5 bases. CDR3 DNA sequence: TGTGCCAGCAGCTCCCCCGGGCTAGCGGTGCCCCACGAGCAGTACTTC. Amino acid sequence: CASSSPGLAVPHEQYF.

The chain combines TRBV7-9 with TRBJ2-7, with 12 nucleotides matching TRBD2. This CDR3 spans 15 amino acids. The V segment lost 4 bases and the J segment 7 bases; nucleotides outside the gene matches: 8. From germline, CDR1 is SEHNR and CDR2 FQNEAQ (reference sequence). The CDR3, as DNA: TGTGCCAGCAGCTCCCGACTAGCGGGAGCGATTGAGCAGTACTTC. Protein: CASSSRLAGAIEQYF.

This clone was counted a single time. The chain employs TRBV19 and TRBJ2-7; TRBD1 aligns across 7 bases. V lost 6 bases and J lost 5; bases outside the gene matches: 10. The CDR3 contains 14 residues. CDR1 is LNHDA and CDR2 is SQIVND in the germline V gene (reference sequence). CDR3 in DNA: TGTGCCAGTAGACAGGGGAGCTTCGGAAACGAGCAGTACTTC. Its protein product is CASRQGSFGNEQYF.

The rearrangement links TRBV10-3 to TRBJ2-2, with 11 bases fitting TRBD2. V was pared by 0 bases and J by 8 bases, with 11 bases of the junction left unmatched. The CDR3 runs to 18 residues. The germline gives CDR1 ENHRY, CDR2 SYGVKD. The CDR3 here is CAISESPGLAAPGGELFF. DNA of the CDR3: TGTGCCATCAGTGAGTCCCCGGGACTAGCGGCCCCAGGGGGGGAGCTGTTTTTT.

The chain employs TRBV5-1 and TRBJ1-1, with 9 bases aligning to TRBD1. Germline assignment: CDR1 SGHRS and CDR2 YFSETQ. The length of the CDR3 is 13 residues. V gave up 0 bases and J gave up 7 bases; unmatched junction bases: 1. CDR3 nucleotides: TGCGCCAGCAGCTTGGGGACAGGGGTTGAAGCTTTCTTT. Encoded protein: CASSLGTGVEAFF.

The chain recombines TRBV11-2 with TRBJ2-1, with 12 bases lining up with TRBD2. V was clipped by 5 bases and J by 9 bases; unmatched bases: 2. This CDR3 has 13 residues. The germline V gene encodes CDR1 SGHAT and CDR2 FQNNGV. As DNA, the CDR3 is TGTGCCAGCAGCGTGGGACTAGCGGGTGAGCAGTTCTTC. This translates into CASSVGLAGEQFF.

The V call is TRBV28, the J call TRBJ2-1; 13 nucleotides match TRBD2. The V gene's germline CDR1 is MDHEN and CDR2 SYDVKM. J gave up 10 bases and V 8 bases, and 5 bases lay outside the gene matches. The CDR3 consists of 13 residues. The CDR3 reads CASVLAGGDEQFF. In nucleotides, the CDR3 is TGTGCCAGCGTACTAGCGGGAGGGGACGAGCAGTTCTTC. Looking up the rest from reference TRBV28 and TRBJ2-1 gives the full variable domain: DVKVTQSSRYLVKRTGEKVFLECVQDMDHENMFWYRQDPGLGLRLIYFSYDVKMKEKGDIPEGYSVSREKKERFSLILESASTNQTSMYLCASVLAGGDEQFFGPGTRLTVL.